One sample yielded the 14 T cell receptor beta chains listed below, sequenced in a study of blood T cell repertoires in COVID-19. Sequenced by immunoSEQ multiplex PCR; TCRdb stores in-frame clones only, minus some. The profile shows some 300,000 clones, approximately 85% of them singletons. The specimen was PBMCs or T cells enriched from blood (not recorded which). These receptors were taken from a woman aged 25-40 years who had recovered from COVID-19.

The chain carries TRBV6-5 and TRBJ1-2; D may be TRBD1 (6 bases). Germline loops: CDR1 MNHEY, CDR2 SVGAGI. The V end lost 0 bases, the J end lost 1 base, and 9 bases lay between the germline ends. The CDR3 loop spans 15 amino acids. CDR3 sequence: CASSYSTGSNYGYTF. As DNA, the CDR3 is TGTGCCAGCAGTTACTCGACAGGTAGTAACTATGGCTACACCTTC.

This chain joins TRBV15 and TRBJ1-3, with 8 bases that match TRBD1. Looked up from germline, CDR1 is LNHNV and CDR2 is YYDKDF (reference sequence). The CDR3 runs 16 residues. The trim removed 1 base at V and 6 bases at J, leaving 8 bases unmatched. The DNA for the CDR3 is TGTGCCACCAGCAGAGGCCGGACAGGGACTGAAAACACCATATATTTT. This gives the protein CATSRGRTGTENTIYF.

The V gene is TRBV7-3, the J gene TRBJ1-1; 9 nucleotides align to TRBD1. Germline V CDR1 and CDR2: SGHTA, FQGTGA. V trimming: 5 bases; J trimming: 0 bases; junction bases outside the gene matches: 4. CDR3 length: 15 residues. CDR3 sequence reads: CASSTGQGLNTEAFF. CDR3 in DNA: TGTGCCAGCAGCACGGGACAGGGATTGAACACTGAAGCTTTCTTT.

The rearrangement joins TRBV10-2 to TRBJ2-5; D uncertain. Germline V gives CDR1 WSHSY, CDR2 SAAADI. This CDR3 spans 13 amino acids. V gave up 3 bases and J gave up 3 bases, with 8 bases separating them. The CDR3, as DNA: TGCGCCAGCAGTGACTCCACAAAAGAGACCCAGTACTTC. Its protein is CASSDSTKETQYF.

The gene calls are TRBV7-6 and TRBJ2-5; TRBD2 agrees at 11 bases. Germline CDR1 reads SGHVS; CDR2 reads FNYEAQ. J was trimmed by 5 bases and V by 1 base; bases with no gene match: 6. This CDR3 contains 16 residues. As DNA, the CDR3 is TGTGCCAGCAGCTTAGGTAGCGGGGGGGCCCGGGAGACCCAGTACTTC. Its protein product is CASSLGSGGARETQYF.

J is TRBJ2-7 and V is TRBV27; D is ambiguous. The length of the CDR3 is 11 residues. CDR1 MNHEY and CDR2 SMNVEV come from the germline V gene (reference sequence). V lost 4 bases and J lost 3, with 4 bases in between. The CDR3 reads CASSSYYEQYF. CDR3 DNA: TGTGCCAGCAGTTCCTACTACGAGCAGTACTTC.

The V call is TRBV25-1, the J call TRBJ1-1, with 8 bases identical to TRBD1. This CDR3 has 13 residues. The trim removed 8 bases at V and 8 bases at J, leaving 10 bases unmatched. The germline V gene has CDR1 MGHDK and CDR2 SYGVNS. For the CDR3, the DNA is TGTGCCAGCTTCGAGGACAGGGCGGCCGAAGCTTTCTTT. Translated: CASFEDRAAEAFF.

This chain joins TRBV7-9 and TRBJ1-2, with D hard to call. Germline loops: CDR1 SEHNR, CDR2 FQNEAQ (reference sequence). The CDR3 covers 14 residues. V was cut by 8 bases and J by 7 bases, with 20 bases left in between. The CDR3 protein is CASALRRLSAGYTF. The DNA of the CDR3 is TGTGCCAGCGCACTACGGAGACTAAGCGCTGGCTACACCTTC.

The genes are TRBV28 and TRBJ1-2; the match to TRBD1 covers 8 bases. Trimming cost V 6 bases and J 1 base; bases outside gene matches: 4. Germline V gives CDR1 MDHEN, CDR2 SYDVKM. The CDR3 sequence is 14 residues long. The CDR3 DNA reads TGTGCCAGCAGCCCGGGACAGGATAACTATGGCTACACCTTC. Protein sequence: CASSPGQDNYGYTF.

This clone was seen once. The chain is built from TRBV11-2 and TRBJ1-3, with D perhaps TRBD1 (6 bases). Trimming took off 1 base at V and 2 bases at J, with 12 bases between the two ends. The CDR3 has 16 residues. Germline values: CDR1 SGHAT, CDR2 FQNNGV. CDR3 residues: CASSLVDRRTGNTIYF. In DNA form, the CDR3 reads TGTGCCAGCAGCTTAGTTGACAGGAGGACTGGAAACACCATATATTTT.

The CDR3 nucleotides read TGTGCCAGCAGTGGACCCGGGACAAAGATAAGGAACACTGAAGCTTTCTTT. This translates into CASSGPGTKIRNTEAFF. The chain carries TRBV6-1 and TRBJ1-1; the D gene is possibly TRBD1 (6 bases). Germline assignment: CDR1 MNHNS and CDR2 SASEGT. V lost 4 bases and J lost 1, with 19 bases in between. There are 17 residues in the CDR3.

CDR3 sequence reads: CASSLYPYEKLFF. The CDR3 DNA follows: TGCGCCAGCAGCCTCTATCCTTATGAAAAACTGTTTTTT. The chain has TRBV5-1 and TRBJ1-4, with D unclear. The V and J ends lost 4 bases and 6 bases respectively, with 10 bases between them. This CDR3 spans 13 amino acids. Germline V gives CDR1 SGHRS, CDR2 YFSETQ.

The chain is built from TRBV12-5 and TRBJ2-2, with unresolved D. The CDR3 totals 12 residues. Germline CDR1 reads LGHNT; CDR2 reads FRNRAP. V shed 4 bases and J shed 7 bases, with 7 bases lying between them. CDR3 sequence: CASGSPIGELFF. CDR3 sequence (DNA): TGTGCTAGTGGTTCCCCCATCGGGGAGCTGTTTTTT.

This clone was seen once. The chain has TRBV19 and TRBJ1-1, with a weak D call TRBD1 (6 bases). This CDR3 is built from 11 residues. CDR1 is LNHDA and CDR2 is SQIVND in the germline V gene (reference sequence). V lost 3 bases, J lost 10 bases, and 9 bases lay in between. CDR3 nucleotides: TGTGCCAGTAGTATGGGGGCGATAGCTTTCTTT. Translating gives CASSMGAIAFF.